The table lists the clone carrying this T cell receptor delta chain with a few counts. Its antigen is not known. A far larger clone is a single base away, which makes a read error likely. This same CDR3 is encoded by further DNA sequences in the sample. The CDR3 is 21 amino acids. Unmatched junction bases numbered 26, after V lost 9 bases and J lost 0 bases. Germline CDR1 is TSWWSYY and CDR2 is QGS. Gammadelta T cells were flow-sorted from PBMC into Vgamma9/Vdelta2+ and Vdelta2-negative populations for bulk analysis. The data belong to a study of γδ T cells in repeated Plasmodium falciparum infection. The study's findings and limits: In Vdelta2-negative, largely Vdelta1+, gammadelta repertoires, repeated controlled infections appeared to drive clonal selection waves. Over time and infection, Vgamma9/Vdelta2+ repertoires remained highly stable and polyclonal.

Both TRG and TRD chains were sequenced from each sorted sample. TCRdb reran clone calling via CATT on the multiplex PCR reads. In the table there are about 48,000 delta-chain clones, less than 2% of which are singletons. The specimen sequenced was gamma-delta T cells from blood. The sequence came from a pool of human donors (malaria-infected and uninfected, not separated). The J gene is TRDJ1, the V gene TRDV1; TRDD3 aligns across 9 bases. TCRdb leaves out the J gene; it was filled in here by matching the DNA to germline. The CDR3 nucleotides are TGTGCTCTCGTGGTTACCATTACTGGGGGACTCCAGCACACGTACACCGATAAACTCATCTTT. The encoded protein is CALVVTITGGLQHTYTDKLIF.